These 32 T cell receptor beta chains came from one sample sequenced in a study of control samples from healthy donors and cancer patients. Libraries were prepared by immunoSEQ multiplex PCR; TCRdb keeps only in-frame clonotypes and omits some of them. The data show about 250,000 clones, almost 85% seen once. Material for sequencing was PBMCs. The receptors here all came from a woman aged 60-75 years with lung cancer.

The chain uses TRBV7-2 and TRBJ1-4, with 7 bases aligning to TRBD1. Trimming removed 5 bases from V and 8 bases from J; junction bases left unmatched: 11. The CDR3 extends over 15 amino acids. CDR1 and CDR2 from the germline V gene are SGHTA and FQGNSA. The CDR3 DNA reads as TGTGCCAGCAGCCCGCGAACAGGGGATTGGGAAAAACTGTTTTTT. Translating it yields CASSPRTGDWEKLFF.

CDR3 sequence: CASSSLLREQYF. DNA of the CDR3: TGTGCCAGCAGCTCCCTTCTCAGGGAGCAGTACTTC. This chain connects TRBV11-1 to TRBJ2-7; D unclear. In germline, CDR1 is SGHAT, CDR2 FQDESV (reference sequence). V gave up 4 bases and J gave up 7 bases, with 11 bases separating them. The CDR3 is 12 amino acids. The full variable domain, its missing parts supplied by reference TRBV11-1 and TRBJ2-7, is EAEVAQSPRYKITEKSQAVAFWCDPISGHATLYWYRQILGQGPELLVQFQDESVVDDSQLPKDRFSAERLKGVDSTLKIQPAELGDSAMYLCASSSLLREQYFGPGTRLTVT.

The chain links TRBV5-5 to TRBJ1-6; maybe TRBD1 (5 bases). The V end was cut by 4 bases, the J end by 4 bases, with 12 bases between. This CDR3 comprises 15 residues. Germline CDR1 reads SGHKS; CDR2 reads YYEKEE (reference sequence). The CDR3: CASSLGDLYNSPLHF. The CDR3 coding sequence is TGTGCCAGCAGCCTGGGGGACCTGTATAATTCACCCCTCCACTTT.

This clone has just one count. The gene calls are TRBV5-4 and TRBJ2-1; the match to TRBD2 covers 9 bases. The CDR3 consists of 16 residues. J gave up 7 bases and V 4 bases, and 12 bases lay outside the gene matches. The V gene's germline CDR1 is SGHNT and CDR2 YYREEE (reference sequence). The CDR3 is CASSPGGAGGRNEQFF. For the CDR3, the DNA is TGTGCCAGCAGCCCCGGCGGCGCGGGAGGGCGGAATGAGCAGTTCTTC.

In this sample, this clone turned up a few times. The J gene is TRBJ2-4, the V gene TRBV5-1; 7 nucleotides agree with TRBD2. This CDR3 comprises 15 residues. Germline V gene data show CDR1 as SGHRS and CDR2 as YFSETQ. V lost 4 bases and J lost 3; bases outside the gene matches: 7. The CDR3 DNA sequence: TGCGCCAGCAGCCCTGGGAGGGATGGCAAAAACATTCAGTACTTC. Its translation is CASSPGRDGKNIQYF.

V gene TRBV5-5 combines with J gene TRBJ1-2, with unresolved D. V gave up 3 bases and J gave up 8 bases, with 14 bases separating them. The CDR3 is 13 amino acids. CDR1 and CDR2 (germline): SGHKS, YYEKEE (reference sequence). CDR3 region: CASSSPGGGGYTF. Here the CDR3 DNA reads TGTGCCAGCAGCTCCCCTGGCGGAGGAGGCTACACCTTC.

This clone has just one count. This chain uses TRBV19 with TRBJ1-5; D unclear. Germline CDR1 LNHDA, CDR2 SQIVND (reference sequence). V was trimmed by 5 bases and J by 5 bases, leaving 10 bases between them. This CDR3 is 13 amino acids long. The CDR3 DNA follows: TGTGCCAGTAGTGTTGCATCATATCAGCCCCAGCATTTT. Its translation: CASSVASYQPQHF.

In this sample, this clone turned up once. The chain combines TRBV5-1 with TRBJ1-3; TRBD1 aligns across 9 bases. The germline V gene has CDR1 SGHRS and CDR2 YFSETQ. This CDR3 is 16 amino acids long. Trimming at V came to 2 bases and at J to 3 bases, leaving 6 bases not matched to a gene. Here the CDR3 DNA reads TGCGCCAGCAGCTTCGACAGGGGGGCTGTTGGAAACACCATATATTTT. Encoded protein: CASSFDRGAVGNTIYF.

The chain carries TRBV29-1 and TRBJ1-3; D is ambiguous. Trimming took 1 base from V and 2 from J, leaving 6 bases between them. The CDR3 covers 13 residues. Germline lookup yields CDR1 SQVTM and CDR2 ANQGSEA. The DNA of the CDR3 is TGCAGCGTTGAAGTCGGGGCTGGAAACACCATATATTTT. This gives the protein CSVEVGAGNTIYF.

The rearrangement joins TRBV29-1 to TRBJ1-1; TRBD1 matches at 7 bases. The CDR3 covers 15 residues. The germline CDR1 and CDR2 sequences are SQVTM and ANQGSEA. The J segment lost 3 bases and the V segment lost 6 bases, leaving 13 bases of the junction unmatched. CDR3 in amino acids: CSVAGIVGGYTEAFF. Here the CDR3 DNA reads TGCAGCGTCGCAGGCATTGTAGGGGGCTACACTGAAGCTTTCTTT.

The chain has TRBV19 and TRBJ1-2; TRBD1 matches 9 bases. The CDR3 spans 13 residues. V gave up 5 bases and J gave up 10 bases; unmatched junction bases: 8. Germline CDR1 reads LNHDA; CDR2 reads SQIVND (reference sequence). The CDR3 DNA reads TGTGCCAGTAGTCCGGGACAGGGATACGACTACACCTTC. It yields the protein CASSPGQGYDYTF.

This clone was detected only a few times. The J gene is TRBJ2-1, the V gene TRBV6-4; 7 nucleotides line up with TRBD1. After removal of 0 bases from V and 4 bases from J, the junction contained 0 bases not matched to a gene. This CDR3 is built from 14 residues. From germline, CDR1 is MRHNA and CDR2 SNTAGT. Here the CDR3 DNA reads TGTGCCAGCAGTGACTCACAGGGGTACAATGAGCAGTTCTTC. This encodes CASSDSQGYNEQFF.

With regard to this clone: Other DNA sequences within the sample encode an identical CDR3. V gene TRBV2 combines with J gene TRBJ2-7, with unresolved D. Trimming pared 1 base from V and 2 bases from J, leaving 12 bases between. The germline CDR1 and CDR2 sequences are SNHLY and FYNNEI. This CDR3 is 15 amino acids long. CDR3 bases: TGTGCCAGCAGTGAAGGCCAGATACCAACCTACGAGCAGTACTTC. This sequence encodes CASSEGQIPTYEQYF. The whole variable domain, filled in from reference TRBV2 and TRBJ2-7, reads EPEVTQTPSHQVTQMGQEVILRCVPISNHLYFYWYRQILGQKVEFLVSFYNNEISEKSEIFDDQFSVERPDGSNFTLKIRSTKLEDSAMYFCASSEGQIPTYEQYFGPGTRLTVT.

This clone was recorded a few times. The chain employs TRBV2 and TRBJ2-3; D is unclear. V was pared by 6 bases and J by 3 bases, with 7 bases between. In germline, CDR1 is SNHLY, CDR2 FYNNEI. CDR3 length: 12 amino acids. CDR3 sequence: CASRLGTDTQYF. DNA of the CDR3: TGTGCCAGCAGGTTAGGGACAGATACGCAGTATTTT.

The chain joins TRBV2 to TRBJ1-2; maybe TRBD1 (6 bases). Per germline, CDR1 SNHLY and CDR2 FYNNEI. V lost 5 bases, J lost 6 bases, and 13 bases lay in between. CDR3 length: 13 residues. The CDR3 DNA reads as TGTGCCAGCAGTTCACAGGGTAAAGATGGCTACACCTTC. Translating it yields CASSSQGKDGYTF.

The rearrangement uses TRBV5-1 and TRBJ1-3; TRBD1 agrees at 7 bases. After removal of 1 base from V and 3 bases from J, the junction contained 4 bases not matched to a gene. The CDR3 spans 15 residues. Germline CDR1 is SGHRS and CDR2 is YFSETQ. The DNA of the CDR3 is TGCGCCAGCAGCTTGCAGGGGGGCGGTGGAAACACCATATATTTT. It is translated as CASSLQGGGGNTIYF.

The V gene is TRBV6-5, the J gene TRBJ1-2; TRBD1 matches at 8 bases. Trimming at V came to 4 bases and at J to 4 bases, leaving 8 bases not matched to a gene. The CDR3 has 15 residues. Germline CDR1 MNHEY, CDR2 SVGAGI. The CDR3 loop is CASSSWTGPPYGYTF. The CDR3 nucleotides read TGTGCCAGCAGTTCCTGGACAGGGCCTCCCTATGGCTACACCTTC.

The gene calls are TRBV28 and TRBJ1-5; 9 bases agree with TRBD1. This CDR3 has 16 amino acids. The V segment lost 5 bases and the J segment 6 bases; nucleotides outside the gene matches: 11. The germline V gene encodes CDR1 MDHEN and CDR2 SYDVKM. This chain's CDR3 is CASSPAGTGKAQPQHF. Written as DNA, the CDR3 is TGTGCCAGCAGTCCGGCCGGGACAGGGAAGGCTCAGCCCCAGCATTTT. The full variable domain, rest sourced from reference TRBV28 and TRBJ1-5, is DVKVTQSSRYLVKRTGEKVFLECVQDMDHENMFWYRQDPGLGLRLIYFSYDVKMKEKGDIPEGYSVSREKKERFSLILESASTNQTSMYLCASSPAGTGKAQPQHFGDGTRLSIL.

The rearrangement links TRBV18 to TRBJ1-1; a weak D match, TRBD1 (5 bases). V was pared by 2 bases and J by 3 bases, with 13 bases between. The CDR3 contains 15 residues. Germline values: CDR1 KGHSH, CDR2 LQKENI. CDR3 in DNA: TGTGCCAGCTCACCATGGGTCCGAGGGGACACTGAAGCTTTCTTT. Protein product: CASSPWVRGDTEAFF.

The chain has TRBV30 and TRBJ1-2; 9 positions agree with TRBD1. The CDR3 sequence is 16 residues long. Germline CDR1 is GTSNPN and CDR2 is SVGIG (reference sequence). With 8 bases clipped from V and 0 bases from J, the junction kept 13 bases outside the gene matches. CDR3 residues: CAGRDRVSLANYGYTF. For the CDR3, the DNA is TGTGCCGGCCGGGACAGGGTATCCTTAGCTAACTATGGCTACACCTTC.

Note on this clone: Other DNA sequences in this specimen translate into the identical CDR3. This chain links TRBV5-1 with TRBJ2-6; tentatively, D is TRBD1 or TRBD2 (5 bases each). The CDR3 sequence is 13 residues long. Germline V gene sequence: CDR1 SGHRS, CDR2 YFSETQ. V was pared by 2 bases and J by 7 bases, with 7 bases between. CDR3 sequence: CASSFGGANVLTF. CDR3 in DNA: TGCGCCAGCAGCTTTGGGGGAGCCAACGTCCTGACTTTC.

The chain couples TRBV28 to TRBJ2-3; 9 positions agree with TRBD2. The CDR3 consists of 16 residues. Germline lookup yields CDR1 MDHEN and CDR2 SYDVKM. V was pared by 6 bases and J by 6 bases, with 13 bases of the junction left unmatched. The CDR3 region is CASRPRLAGMWDTQYF. CDR3 DNA: TGTGCCAGCAGGCCCCGGCTAGCGGGAATGTGGGATACGCAGTATTTT.

The chain employs TRBV18 and TRBJ2-7; D is undetermined. Looked up from germline, CDR1 is KGHSH and CDR2 is LQKENI. The CDR3 runs 14 residues. V was clipped by 6 bases and J by 5 bases, with 17 bases between them. This CDR3 is CASSQLRDPNEQYF. CDR3 DNA: TGTGCCAGCTCTCAGCTAAGGGATCCCAACGAGCAGTACTTC.

This clone appeared a single time. The chain couples TRBV3-1 (or the pseudogene TRBV3-2) to TRBJ2-1; TRBD1 might be the D (5 bases). The CDR3 has 12 amino acids. The germline V and J ends were trimmed by 2 bases and 9 bases, with 8 bases remaining between them. Looked up from germline, CDR1 is LGHDT and CDR2 is YNNKEL (reference sequence). CDR3 residues: CASSQSGIEQFF. CDR3 DNA sequence: TGTGCCAGCAGCCAATCAGGGATTGAGCAGTTCTTC.

V gene TRBV4-1 combines with J gene TRBJ2-5, with TRBD1 as a possible D gene (7 bases). The CDR3 runs to 16 residues. V gave up 1 base and J gave up 2 bases, with 14 bases separating them. Germline values: CDR1 MGHRA, CDR2 YSYEKL. The CDR3 here is CASSQGGGRGQETQYF. The DNA of the CDR3 is TGCGCCAGCAGCCAAGGGGGAGGCAGGGGGCAAGAGACCCAGTACTTC.

The genes are TRBV3-1 (or the pseudogene TRBV3-2) and TRBJ2-5; D remains unclear. Germline assignment: CDR1 LGHDT and CDR2 YNNKEL (reference sequence). The CDR3 has 11 residues. Deletions cut 5 bases from V and 5 bases from J, with 6 bases between. For the CDR3, the DNA is TGTGCCAGCAGCTCAGTGGAGACCCAGTACTTC. Protein sequence: CASSSVETQYF.

This chain joins TRBV27 and TRBJ1-1; 7 bases map to TRBD1. V dropped 3 bases and J dropped 1; count of bases not matched to a gene: 5. CDR3 length: 15 amino acids. In germline, CDR1 is MNHEY, CDR2 SMNVEV (reference sequence). The CDR3, as DNA: TGTGCCAGCAGTTTCGGAGGGGGCTCGAACACTGAAGCTTTCTTT. Translation gives CASSFGGGSNTEAFF.

The chain joins TRBV6-5 to TRBJ2-6; D possibly corresponds to TRBD1 (5 bases). The CDR3 spans 15 residues. Trimming took off 6 bases at V and 0 bases at J, with 9 bases between the two ends. The germline CDR1 and CDR2 sequences are MNHEY and SVGAGI. CDR3: CASSYQGSGANVLTF. CDR3 nucleotide sequence: TGTGCCAGCAGCTACCAGGGCTCTGGGGCCAACGTCCTGACTTTC.

The V call is TRBV19, the J call TRBJ2-1; tentatively, D is TRBD2 (7 bases). Germline V gene sequence: CDR1 LNHDA, CDR2 SQIVND (reference sequence). The CDR3 length is 18 residues. V lost 6 bases and J 6 bases, leaving 27 bases between the germline ends. The CDR3 region is CASRPAGAADFSGNEQFF. The CDR3 DNA reads TGTGCCAGTAGGCCGGCGGGGGCGGCGGACTTTTCAGGCAATGAGCAGTTCTTC.

The gene calls are TRBV7-8 and TRBJ2-5; D tentatively reads TRBD1 or TRBD2 (5 bases each). Germline assignment: CDR1 SGHVS and CDR2 FQNEAQ. The V end lost 0 bases, the J end lost 0 bases, and 8 bases lay between the germline ends. This CDR3 region has 15 residues. CDR3 DNA sequence: TGTGCCAGCAGCTTAGCGCCGGGACACCAAGAGACCCAGTACTTC. It specifies CASSLAPGHQETQYF. Using reference TRBV7-8 and TRBJ2-5 for the parts outside the CDR3, the full variable domain is GAGVSQSPRYKVAKRGQDVALRCDPISGHVSLFWYQQALGQGPEFLTYFQNEAQLDKSGLPSDRFFAERPEGSVSTLKIQRTQQEDSAVYLCASSLAPGHQETQYFGPGTRLLVL.

The chain joins TRBV5-1 to TRBJ2-6, with D tentatively TRBD1 (6 bases). Germline CDR1 is SGHRS and CDR2 is YFSETQ. The CDR3 extends over 15 amino acids. V lost 3 bases and J 3 bases, leaving 10 bases between the germline ends. This CDR3 is CASSSQGFGANVLTF. DNA for the CDR3: TGCGCCAGCAGCTCCCAGGGGTTTGGGGCCAACGTCCTGACTTTC.

The chain employs TRBV5-5 and TRBJ1-1; 12 bases are a match to TRBD1. Looked up from germline, CDR1 is SGHKS and CDR2 is YYEKEE (reference sequence). This CDR3 is built from 17 residues. J lost 3 bases, V lost 1 base, and 7 bases had no gene match. The CDR3 nucleotides are TGTGCCAGCAGCTTGACGGGACAGGGGGCTTGGTACACTGAAGCTTTCTTT. Encoded protein: CASSLTGQGAWYTEAFF.